The 14 T cell receptor beta chains below come from one sample, sequenced in a study of blood T cell repertoires in COVID-19. Clones were read by immunoSEQ multiplex PCR, and TCRdb kept only the in-frame ones, dropping some. The repertoire includes 150,000 to 190,000 clones, approximately 84% of them detected once, and 8% to 9% sits in the top ten. Sequencing was done on a sample of peripheral blood. The receptors here all came from a woman aged 55-69 years with COVID-19, enrolled during active disease.

This clone has just one count. The rearrangement joins TRBV10-1 to TRBJ1-1; D is unresolved. The germline V gene encodes CDR1 WNHNN and CDR2 SYGVQD (reference sequence). Deletions cut 2 bases from V and 1 base from J, with 5 bases between. This CDR3 region has 13 residues. The DNA of the CDR3 is TGCGCCAGCAGTGAGAATAAGAACACTGAAGCTTTCTTT. Its translation: CASSENKNTEAFF.

The chain couples TRBV7-8 to TRBJ1-6, with a possible D match to TRBD1 (5 bases). This CDR3 has 15 residues. Germline CDR1 SGHVS, CDR2 FQNEAQ. Trimming stripped 1 base from V and 6 bases from J, with 10 bases between. For the CDR3, the DNA is TGTGCCAGCAGCTTAGTTACAGGCGCTAATTCACCCCTCCACTTT. It encodes CASSLVTGANSPLHF.

V is TRBV4-2 and J is TRBJ1-1; no clear D. V lost 3 bases and J lost 1, with 9 bases in between. The CDR3 loop spans 14 amino acids. Germline V lookup: CDR1 LGHNA, CDR2 YNFKEQ. CDR3 DNA: TGTGCCAGCAGCCAGAGCGGGAGGAACACTGAAGCTTTCTTT. Protein: CASSQSGRNTEAFF.

This clone turned up a few times. V gene TRBV2 combines with J gene TRBJ2-3; 8 bases map to TRBD2. The V segment lost 6 bases and the J segment 0 bases; nucleotides outside the gene matches: 2. CDR3 size: 14 residues. CDR1 is SNHLY, CDR2 FYNNEI, per germline. CDR3 sequence reads: CASSGGASTDTQYF. Here the CDR3 DNA reads TGTGCCAGCAGCGGGGGGGCCAGCACAGATACGCAGTATTTT.

The sample holds one count of this clone. The gene calls are TRBV5-1 and TRBJ2-2, with a weak D call TRBD1 (6 bases). The V gene lost 3 bases and the J gene lost 1 base, with 10 bases spanning the gap. There are 15 residues in the CDR3. The germline V gene has CDR1 SGHRS and CDR2 YFSETQ. CDR3 nucleotides: TGCGCCAGCAGCTCCCGGGACAAGAACACCGGGGAGCTGTTTTTT. As protein: CASSSRDKNTGELFF. Full variable domain (rest looked up from reference TRBV5-1 and TRBJ2-2): KAGVTQTPRYLIKTRGQQVTLSCSPISGHRSVSWYQQTPGQGLQFLFEYFSETQRNKGNFPGRFSGRQFSNSRSEMNVSTLELGDSALYLCASSSRDKNTGELFFGEGSRLTVL.

The chain uses TRBV5-6 and TRBJ1-2; D may be TRBD1 (6 bases). The CDR3 runs to 15 residues. Germline V lookup: CDR1 SGHDT, CDR2 YYEEEE. V lost 2 bases and J 10 bases, leaving 21 bases between the germline ends. DNA for the CDR3: TGTGCCAGCAGCTTAGGTAATTTCGGGGGGGCCGACTACACCTTC. Encoded protein: CASSLGNFGGADYTF.

The rearrangement uses TRBV5-1 and TRBJ2-5; 8 bases match TRBD2. The germline V gene encodes CDR1 SGHRS and CDR2 YFSETQ. There are 15 residues in the CDR3. Germline trimming cut 0 bases from V and 5 bases from J; bases unmatched to any gene: 6. The CDR3 sequence: CASSLGIAGRETQYF. CDR3 DNA: TGCGCCAGCAGCTTGGGGATAGCGGGACGGGAGACCCAGTACTTC.

This clone came up once. The rearrangement joins TRBV18 to TRBJ1-3, with TRBD1 matching over 8 bases. Trimming took 4 bases from V and 0 from J; bases not matched to a gene: 2. This CDR3 has 15 residues. Germline loops: CDR1 KGHSH, CDR2 LQKENI. CDR3: CASSQGQGSGNTIYF. The CDR3 bases are TGTGCCAGCTCACAAGGACAGGGCTCTGGAAACACCATATATTTT.

The V call is TRBV6-2 or TRBV6-3, the J call TRBJ2-4; 7 bases match TRBD2. The CDR3 extends over 15 amino acids. Trimming cost V 0 bases and J 6 bases; bases outside gene matches: 5. Germline assignment: CDR1 MNHEY and CDR2 SVGEGT. The CDR3 nucleotides read TGTGCCAGCAGTTACTCGGGAGCGGGAATAAACATTCAGTACTTC. This gives the protein CASSYSGAGINIQYF.

This chain joins TRBV11-2 and TRBJ1-1, with TRBD1 as a possible D gene (6 bases). Trimming stripped 4 bases from V and 1 base from J, with 13 bases between. The CDR3 loop spans 15 amino acids. Germline assignment: CDR1 SGHAT and CDR2 FQNNGV. In DNA form, the CDR3 reads TGTGCCAGCAGCTCCCGGACAGCTCCGAACACTGAAGCTTTCTTT. Encoded protein: CASSSRTAPNTEAFF.

The genes are TRBV6-5 and TRBJ1-2, with D possibly TRBD1 on 5 matching bases. V lost 10 bases, J lost 0 bases, and 18 bases lay in between. The CDR3 runs to 15 residues. Germline V gene sequence: CDR1 MNHEY, CDR2 SVGAGI. The CDR3 nucleotides are TGTGCCACCAATTCCAGGGCCGGAGCTAACTATGGCTACACCTTC. Protein sequence: CATNSRAGANYGYTF.

V and J are TRBV6-5 and TRBJ2-7, with 8 bases identical to TRBD2. Trimming removed 6 bases from V and 4 bases from J; junction bases left unmatched: 8. The CDR3 spans 14 residues. The germline gives CDR1 MNHEY, CDR2 SVGAGI. For the CDR3, the DNA is TGTGCCAGCAGACCCAGCGGGAGTTTGTACGAGCAGTACTTC. Translating gives CASRPSGSLYEQYF.

This rearrangement joins TRBV11-1 to TRBJ1-2; possibly TRBD1 for D (5 bases). The V gene's germline CDR1 is SGHAT and CDR2 FQDESV (reference sequence). The V end lost 1 base, the J end lost 7 bases, and 10 bases lay between the germline ends. This CDR3 region has 13 residues. CDR3 sequence (DNA): TGTGCCAGCAGCTTAGACCGTGGGGCTGGCTACACCTTC. Translation gives CASSLDRGAGYTF.

V is TRBV6-5 and J is TRBJ1-1; TRBD1 agrees at 8 bases. The CDR3 consists of 13 residues. With V trimmed by 5 bases and J by 8 bases, 7 bases remained unmatched. From germline, CDR1 is MNHEY and CDR2 SVGAGI. The CDR3 DNA is TGTGCCAGCAGTACCCAAGGACAGGGAGAAGCTTTCTTT. Translated: CASSTQGQGEAFF.